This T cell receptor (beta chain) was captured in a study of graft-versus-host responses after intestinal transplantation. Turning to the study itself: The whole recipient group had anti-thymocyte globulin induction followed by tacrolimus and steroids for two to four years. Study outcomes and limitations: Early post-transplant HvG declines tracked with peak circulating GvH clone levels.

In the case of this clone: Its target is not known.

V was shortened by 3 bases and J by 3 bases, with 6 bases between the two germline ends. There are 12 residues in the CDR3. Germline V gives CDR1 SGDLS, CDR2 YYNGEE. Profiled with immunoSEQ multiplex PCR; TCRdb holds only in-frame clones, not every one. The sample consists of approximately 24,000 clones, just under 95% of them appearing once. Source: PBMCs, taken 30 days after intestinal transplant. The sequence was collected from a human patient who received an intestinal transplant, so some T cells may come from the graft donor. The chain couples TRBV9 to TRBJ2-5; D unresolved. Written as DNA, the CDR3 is TGTGCCAGCAGCGACACCGAAGAGACCCAGTACTTC. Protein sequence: CASSDTEETQYF.